The entry that follows covers one T cell receptor (beta chain) sequence. Antigen specificity is unknown. Full-length variable regions came from constant-region reverse primers plus semi-nested Nested Universal Primer A PCR. TCRdb analysed the 5' RACE reads with MiXCR anew, one entry per CDR3 protein. The table has 60,000 to 65,000 distinct CDR3 sequences, 22% seen once. General study findings and limits: Larger-cohort validation covered only one TCR beta V-J rearrangement. Tumor Tregs overlapped most with tumor, then blood, naive CD4+ cells.

This TCR derives from a female donor with breast cancer. What was sequenced was memory CD4+ T cells sorted from a lymph node. Regarding subset: memory CD4+ T cells, CD4+CD45RO+CD25-.

The CDR3 reads CASSLEAISNTGELFF. DNA for the CDR3: TGTGCCAGCAGCTTAGAGGCTATTTCGAACACCGGGGAGCTGTTTTTT. The chain couples TRBV7-6 to TRBJ2-2; D ambiguous. Per the germline V gene, CDR1 is SGHVS and CDR2 is FNYEAQ. This CDR3 has 16 amino acids. The V and J ends lost 1 base and 0 bases respectively, with 9 bases between them.